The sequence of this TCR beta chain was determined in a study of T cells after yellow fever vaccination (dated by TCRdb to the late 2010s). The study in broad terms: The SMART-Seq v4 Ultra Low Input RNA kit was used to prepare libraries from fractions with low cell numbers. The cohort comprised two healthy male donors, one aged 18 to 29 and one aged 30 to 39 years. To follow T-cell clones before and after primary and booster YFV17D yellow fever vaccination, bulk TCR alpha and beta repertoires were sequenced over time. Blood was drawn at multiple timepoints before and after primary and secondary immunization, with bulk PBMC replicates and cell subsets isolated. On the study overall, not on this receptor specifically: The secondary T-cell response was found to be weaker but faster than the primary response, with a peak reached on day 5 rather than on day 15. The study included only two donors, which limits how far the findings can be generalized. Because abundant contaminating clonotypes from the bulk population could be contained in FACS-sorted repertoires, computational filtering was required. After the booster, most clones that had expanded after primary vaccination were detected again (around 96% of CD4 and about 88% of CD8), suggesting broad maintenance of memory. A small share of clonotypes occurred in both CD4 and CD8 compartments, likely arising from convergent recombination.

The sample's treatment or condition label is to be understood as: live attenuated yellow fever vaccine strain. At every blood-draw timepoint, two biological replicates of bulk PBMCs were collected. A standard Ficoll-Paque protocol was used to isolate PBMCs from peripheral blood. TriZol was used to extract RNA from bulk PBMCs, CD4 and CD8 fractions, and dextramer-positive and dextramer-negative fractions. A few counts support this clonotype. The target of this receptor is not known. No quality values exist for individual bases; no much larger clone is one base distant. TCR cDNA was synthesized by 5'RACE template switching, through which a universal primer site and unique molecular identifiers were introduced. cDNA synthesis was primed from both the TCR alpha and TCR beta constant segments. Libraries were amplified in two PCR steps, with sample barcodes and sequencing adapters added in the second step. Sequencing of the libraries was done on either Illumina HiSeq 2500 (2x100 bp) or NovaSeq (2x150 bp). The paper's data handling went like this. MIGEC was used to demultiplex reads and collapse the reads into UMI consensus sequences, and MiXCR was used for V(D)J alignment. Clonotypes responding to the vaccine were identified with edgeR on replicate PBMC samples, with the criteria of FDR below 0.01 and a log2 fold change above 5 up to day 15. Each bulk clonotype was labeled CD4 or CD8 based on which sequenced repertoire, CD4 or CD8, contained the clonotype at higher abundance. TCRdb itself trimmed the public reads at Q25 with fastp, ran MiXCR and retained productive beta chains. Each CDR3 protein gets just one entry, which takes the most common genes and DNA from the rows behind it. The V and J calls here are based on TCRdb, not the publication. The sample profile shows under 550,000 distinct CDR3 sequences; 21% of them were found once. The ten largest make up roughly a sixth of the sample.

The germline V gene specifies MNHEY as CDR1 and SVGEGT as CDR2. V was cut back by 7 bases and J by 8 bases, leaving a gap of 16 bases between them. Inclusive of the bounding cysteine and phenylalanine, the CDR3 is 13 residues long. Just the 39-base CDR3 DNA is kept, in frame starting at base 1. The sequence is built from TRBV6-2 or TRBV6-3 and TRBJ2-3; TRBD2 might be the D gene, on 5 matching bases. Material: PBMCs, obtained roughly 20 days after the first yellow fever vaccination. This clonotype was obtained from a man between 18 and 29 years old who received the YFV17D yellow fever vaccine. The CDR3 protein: CASTIAGEGTQYF. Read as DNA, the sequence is TGTGCCAGCACAATCGCTGGCGAGGGTACGCAGTATTTT.